This T cell receptor (beta chain) was observed in a study of early T cells in non-severe SARS-CoV-2 infection. TCRdb redid the calling of the 5' RACE reads with MiXCR, one entry per CDR3 protein. The profile shows around 68,000 distinct CDR3 sequences, around 6.5% of them singletons. The receptor was derived from an adult who was a healthcare worker with PCR-confirmed SARS-CoV-2 infection or an uninfected control (not recorded which). This material consisted of whole blood, taken at baseline.

CDR3 sequence: CASSQADEGGYGYTF. CDR3 DNA sequence: TGCGCCAGCAGCCAAGCGGACGAGGGTGGCTATGGCTACACCTTC. V is TRBV4-3 and J is TRBJ1-2; D gene ambiguous. This CDR3 has 15 amino acids. Germline V CDR1 and CDR2: LGHNA, YSLEER. V gave up 1 base and J gave up 4 bases, with 13 bases separating them.